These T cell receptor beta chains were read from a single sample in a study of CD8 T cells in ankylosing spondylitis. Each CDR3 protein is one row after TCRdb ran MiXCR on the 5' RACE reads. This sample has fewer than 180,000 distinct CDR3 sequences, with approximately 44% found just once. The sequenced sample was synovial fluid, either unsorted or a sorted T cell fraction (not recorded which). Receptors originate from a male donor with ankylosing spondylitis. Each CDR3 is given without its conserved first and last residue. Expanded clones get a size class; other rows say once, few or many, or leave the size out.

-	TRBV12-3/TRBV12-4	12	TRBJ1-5	ASSLPQRSQPQH
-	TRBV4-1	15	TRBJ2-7	ASSQEMTVYFSYEQY
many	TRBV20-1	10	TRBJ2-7	SAGLAEYEQY
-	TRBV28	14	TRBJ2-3	ASSLVLAASTDTQY
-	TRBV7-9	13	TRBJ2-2	ASSLVKVNTGELF
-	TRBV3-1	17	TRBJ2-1	ACSQGSRTSGGVYNEQF
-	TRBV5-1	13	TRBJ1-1	ASSWRDRGLTEAF
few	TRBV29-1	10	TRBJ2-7	SVAPTNYEQY
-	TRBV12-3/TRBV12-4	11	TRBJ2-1	ASSLYKGYEQF
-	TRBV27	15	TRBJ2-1	ASSFWGWRETGNEQF
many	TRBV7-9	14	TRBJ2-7	ASSFGALWDSYEQY
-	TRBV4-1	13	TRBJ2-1	ASSQDIGIYNEQF
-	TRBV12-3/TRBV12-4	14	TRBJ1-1	ATHQGAIFRLTEAF
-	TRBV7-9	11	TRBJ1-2	ASSSGQRGGYT
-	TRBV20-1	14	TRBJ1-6	SARDLAGGDNSPLH
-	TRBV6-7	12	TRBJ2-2	LPPEIPNTGELF
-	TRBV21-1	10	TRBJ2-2	GGGKKAGELF
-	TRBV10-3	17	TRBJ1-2	AISEPGRGVKPGPSGYT
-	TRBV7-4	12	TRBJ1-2	ASSFRTGPYGYT
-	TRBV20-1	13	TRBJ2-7	SARDRDRGTYEQY
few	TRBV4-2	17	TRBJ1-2	ASSQGRTGGADGIYGYT
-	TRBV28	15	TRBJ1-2	ATRGWTGGASNYGYT
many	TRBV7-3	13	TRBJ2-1	ASSLRAQRVDEQF
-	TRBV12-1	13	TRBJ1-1	ASPEGGQPNTEAF
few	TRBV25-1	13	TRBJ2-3	ASSNVAGLTDTQY
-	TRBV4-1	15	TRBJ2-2	ASSQGSNLLSTGELF
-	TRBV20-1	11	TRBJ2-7	SAIGQGKYEQY
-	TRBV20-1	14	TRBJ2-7	SARWIGASGRNEQY
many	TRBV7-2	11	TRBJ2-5	ASSLMRQETQY
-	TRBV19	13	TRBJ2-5	ASSIGGLARETQY
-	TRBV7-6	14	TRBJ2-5	ASSLAGTEFQETQY
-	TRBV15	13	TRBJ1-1	ATSRQGTPRAEAF
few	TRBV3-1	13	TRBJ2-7	ASSRNSGSSYEQY
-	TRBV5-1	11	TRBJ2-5	ASSLAVSLAQY
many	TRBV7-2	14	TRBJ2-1	ASSFFSGGAVDEQF
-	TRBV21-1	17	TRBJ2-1	ASSNRYLRTGDSSNEQF
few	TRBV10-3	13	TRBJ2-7	AIRRVRGLPYEQY
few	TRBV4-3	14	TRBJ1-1	ASSPTAGALNTEAF
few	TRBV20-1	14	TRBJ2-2	SARDPGQGHTGELF
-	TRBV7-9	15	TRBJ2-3	ASSPQPGLRIPDTQY
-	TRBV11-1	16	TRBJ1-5	ASSFGPPGQGLGQPQH
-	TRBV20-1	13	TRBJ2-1	SARDLAGDYNEQF
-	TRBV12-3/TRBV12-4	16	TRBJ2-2	ASSLGAETSGRAGELF
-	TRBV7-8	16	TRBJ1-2	ASTLWYPTYPGTRGYT
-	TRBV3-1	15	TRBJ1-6	ASSLTGGRSYNSPLH
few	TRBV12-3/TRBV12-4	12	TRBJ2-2	ASFIQGFAGELF
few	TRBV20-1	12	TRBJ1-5	SAPWVGSNQPQH
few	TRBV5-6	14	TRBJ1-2	ASSLAALRAHYGYT
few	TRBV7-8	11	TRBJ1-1	ASSFIGGTEAF
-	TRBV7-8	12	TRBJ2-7	ASSLERLAGEQY
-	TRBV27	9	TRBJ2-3	ASSVVGTQY
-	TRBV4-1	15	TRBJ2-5	ASSQDLLRGGLETQY
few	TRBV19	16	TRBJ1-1	ASSIDLMRQGLNTEAF
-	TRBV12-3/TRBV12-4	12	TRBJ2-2	ASSFLKGVGELF
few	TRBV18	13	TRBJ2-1	ASSPCCSGAHEQF